These T cell receptor beta chains were read from a single sample in a study of OX40 agonist ivuxolimab in advanced cancers. Libraries were prepared by immunoSEQ multiplex PCR; TCRdb keeps only in-frame clonotypes and omits some of them. The profile shows about 60,000 clones, about 88% of them singletons. Sequencing was performed on CD4+ or CD8+ T cells sorted from blood, taken in a trial of the OX40 agonist ivuxolimab. The source is an adult with an advanced solid tumor such as melanoma, head and neck, liver or kidney cancer. CDR3s include the opening cysteine and the closing phenylalanine or tryptophan. D genes are given only for firm matches. Clone size, where shown, is once, few, many, or a class for clones that have expanded.

>TRBD2|.|TRBJ2-3|TRBV10-3
CAISEWPSGGGEDTQYF
TGTGCCATCAGTGAGTGGCCTAGCGGGGGAGGAGAGGATACGCAGTATTTT
>.|few|TRBJ1-1|TRBV2
CASSQNFANTEAFF
TGTGCCAGCAGCCAGAATTTCGCGAACACTGAAGCTTTCTTT
>TRBD1|.|TRBJ2-1|TRBV18
CASSAGQGVYNEQFF
TGTGCCAGCTCAGCGGGACAGGGGGTCTACAATGAGCAGTTCTTC
>TRBD2|.|TRBJ2-3|TRBV5-1
CASSLAMRGGPADTQYF
TGCGCCAGCAGCTTGGCCATGCGGGGGGGCCCCGCAGATACGCAGTATTTT
>.|.|TRBJ2-1|TRBV1
CTSSPPMRGGLYEQFF
TGCACCAGCAGCCCTCCGATGCGGGGGGGGCTCTATGAGCAGTTCTTC
>TRBD1|few|TRBJ2-7|TRBV28
CATLTGDKQYF
TGTGCCACCCTGACAGGGGATAAGCAGTACTTC
>.|.|TRBJ2-7|TRBV5-1
CASSAGTATFYEQYF
TGCGCCAGCAGCGCGGGGACGGCCACCTTCTACGAGCAGTACTTC
>TRBD1|.|TRBJ1-3|TRBV5-1
CASSLGQGVHGSGNTIYF
TGCGCCAGCAGCTTGGGACAGGGGGTCCATGGCTCTGGAAACACCATATATTTT
>.|.|TRBJ2-2|TRBV14
CASTRQPHGGELFF
TGTGCCAGCACCCGACAGCCGCACGGCGGGGAGCTGTTTTTT
>.|.|TRBJ2-1|TRBV14
CASSSGDFHNEQFF
TGTGCCAGCAGCTCCGGGGACTTCCACAATGAGCAGTTCTTC
>TRBD2|.|TRBJ2-1|TRBV9
CASSVGDSGRRDEQFF
TGTGCCAGCAGCGTAGGTGATAGCGGGAGACGGGATGAGCAGTTCTTC
>.|few|TRBJ1-5|TRBV5-6
CASSNLGERVQPQHF
TGTGCCAGCAGCAATTTGGGGGAGAGGGTTCAGCCCCAGCATTTT
>.|once|TRBJ2-7|TRBV27
CASSPPSSYEQYF
TGTGCCAGCAGTCCCCCCAGCTCCTACGAGCAGTACTTC
>TRBD2|.|TRBJ2-3|TRBV7-2
CASSPSSGGAADTQYF
TGTGCCAGCAGCCCCTCTAGCGGGGGGGCGGCAGATACGCAGTATTTT
>.|.|TRBJ1-2|TRBV10-2
CASSRGPGGGYTF
TGCGCCAGCAGCCGCGGCCCCGGGGGGGGCTACACCTTC
>.|.|TRBJ2-2|TRBV6-5
CASSYSTPNTGELFF
TGTGCCAGCAGTTACTCGACCCCGAACACCGGGGAGCTGTTTTTT
>.|.|TRBJ1-1|TRBV5-6
CASSRMRGGTEAFF
TGTGCCAGCAGCCGTATGAGGGGTGGCACTGAAGCTTTCTTT
>.|.|TRBJ1-1|TRBV19
CASSPLTLRGLARVEAFF
TGTGCCAGTAGCCCTCTTACCCTCAGGGGCCTTGCTCGCGTTGAAGCTTTCTTT
>.|.|TRBJ2-1|TRBV28
CASSVVTRGQFF
TGTGCCAGCAGTGTGGTTACCCGGGGGCAGTTCTTC
>.|.|TRBJ1-1|TRBV7-9
CASSLSRLNTEAFF
TGTGCCAGCAGCTTATCCAGACTGAACACTGAAGCTTTCTTT
>.|.|TRBJ2-5|TRBV30
CAWSVGRGQETQYF
TGTGCCTGGAGTGTAGGCAGGGGCCAAGAGACCCAGTACTTC
>.|.|TRBJ2-7|TRBV5-6
CASSLLTGEGNEQYF
TGTGCCAGCAGCTTGTTAACGGGAGAGGGGAACGAGCAGTACTTC
>TRBD1|.|TRBJ2-6|TRBV2
CASSEDRAGANVLTF
TGTGCCAGCAGTGAGGACAGGGCCGGGGCCAACGTCCTGACTTTC
>TRBD1|.|TRBJ1-5|TRBV9
CASSGGDRPNQPQHF
TGTGCCAGCAGCGGCGGGGACAGGCCTAATCAGCCCCAGCATTTT
>.|.|TRBJ1-1|TRBV5-5
CASSLAGGGTEAFF
TGTGCCAGCAGCTTGGCCGGGGGTGGCACTGAAGCTTTCTTT
>.|.|TRBJ2-3|TRBV5-1
CASSLRGDTQYF
TGCGCCAGCAGCTTGAGGGGAGATACGCAGTATTTT
>.|few|TRBJ1-4|TRBV11-2
CASSIPGRGRGEKLFF
TGTGCCAGCAGCATACCCGGGCGGGGCAGGGGCGAAAAACTGTTTTTT
>TRBD1|once|TRBJ2-7|TRBV4-3
CASSRYLDRAYEQYF
TGCGCCAGCAGCCGCTACCTGGACAGGGCCTACGAGCAGTACTTC
>.|.|TRBJ1-5|TRBV6-6
CASSSARDNQPQHF
TGTGCCAGCAGTTCAGCCAGGGACAATCAGCCCCAGCATTTT
>.|.|TRBJ2-2|TRBV5-4
CASSPGRLETGELFF
TGTGCCAGCAGTCCGGGGAGGCTGGAAACCGGGGAGCTGTTTTTT
>.|once|TRBJ2-2|TRBV5-1
CASSGALGTGELFF
TGCGCCAGCAGCGGTGCCTTAGGAACCGGGGAGCTGTTTTTT
>.|once|TRBJ1-4|TRBV21-1
CASSKAVPGVFEKLFF
TGTGCCAGCAGCAAAGCGGTCCCAGGGGTGTTTGAAAAACTGTTTTTT
>.|.|TRBJ1-6|TRBV7-8
CASSFPPTGFNSPLHF
TGTGCCAGCAGCTTCCCACCGACAGGATTTAATTCACCCCTCCACTTT
>.|.|TRBJ2-2|TRBV18
CASSPLGVNTGELFF
TGTGCCAGCTCACCTCTGGGGGTGAACACCGGGGAGCTGTTTTTT
>TRBD2|once|TRBJ2-7|TRBV5-4
CASSLGGSGGSYEQYF
TGTGCCAGCAGCTTGGGTGGTAGCGGGGGGTCCTACGAGCAGTACTTC
>.|.|TRBJ2-7|TRBV6-1
CASSEAAFGARAYEQYF
TGTGCCAGCAGTGAAGCCGCTTTTGGGGCAAGGGCCTACGAGCAGTACTTC
>TRBD1|.|TRBJ2-7|TRBV28
CASRTGGQGYYEQYF
TGTGCCAGCAGAACCGGGGGACAGGGATACTACGAGCAGTACTTC
>TRBD1|.|TRBJ2-7|TRBV7-2
CASSRGQGGHEQYF
TGTGCCAGCAGCCGGGGACAGGGAGGCCACGAGCAGTACTTC
>.|.|TRBJ2-2|TRBV6-5
CASREGAGELFF
TGTGCCAGCAGGGAAGGGGCCGGGGAGCTGTTTTTT
>TRBD1|.|TRBJ2-2|TRBV7-8
CASGDRANTGELFF
TGTGCCAGCGGGGACAGGGCGAACACCGGGGAGCTGTTTTTT
>.|.|TRBJ2-3|TRBV6-6
CASSYLGPADTQYF
TGTGCCAGCAGTTACCTCGGACCGGCAGATACGCAGTATTTT
>.|.|TRBJ2-3|TRBV11-2
CASSFGLRASTDTQYF
TGTGCCAGCAGCTTCGGTCTGCGGGCGAGCACAGATACGCAGTATTTT